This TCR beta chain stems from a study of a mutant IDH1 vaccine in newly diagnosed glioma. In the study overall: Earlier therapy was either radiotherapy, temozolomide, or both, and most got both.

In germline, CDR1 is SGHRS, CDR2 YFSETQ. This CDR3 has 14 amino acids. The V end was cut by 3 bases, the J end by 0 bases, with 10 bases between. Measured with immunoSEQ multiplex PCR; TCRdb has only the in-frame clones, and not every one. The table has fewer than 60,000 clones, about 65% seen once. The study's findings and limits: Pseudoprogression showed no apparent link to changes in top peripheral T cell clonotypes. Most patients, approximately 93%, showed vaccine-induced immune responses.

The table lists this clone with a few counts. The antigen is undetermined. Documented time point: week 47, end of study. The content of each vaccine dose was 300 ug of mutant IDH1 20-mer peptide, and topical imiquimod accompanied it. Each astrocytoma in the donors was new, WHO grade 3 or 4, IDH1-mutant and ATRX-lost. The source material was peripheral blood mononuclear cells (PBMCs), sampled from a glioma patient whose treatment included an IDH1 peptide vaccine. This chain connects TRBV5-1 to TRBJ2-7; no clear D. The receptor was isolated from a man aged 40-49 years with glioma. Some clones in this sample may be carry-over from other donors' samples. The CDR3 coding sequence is TGCGCCAGCAGCTCCGACGGTTACTCCTACGAGCAGTACTTC. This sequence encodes CASSSDGYSYEQYF.